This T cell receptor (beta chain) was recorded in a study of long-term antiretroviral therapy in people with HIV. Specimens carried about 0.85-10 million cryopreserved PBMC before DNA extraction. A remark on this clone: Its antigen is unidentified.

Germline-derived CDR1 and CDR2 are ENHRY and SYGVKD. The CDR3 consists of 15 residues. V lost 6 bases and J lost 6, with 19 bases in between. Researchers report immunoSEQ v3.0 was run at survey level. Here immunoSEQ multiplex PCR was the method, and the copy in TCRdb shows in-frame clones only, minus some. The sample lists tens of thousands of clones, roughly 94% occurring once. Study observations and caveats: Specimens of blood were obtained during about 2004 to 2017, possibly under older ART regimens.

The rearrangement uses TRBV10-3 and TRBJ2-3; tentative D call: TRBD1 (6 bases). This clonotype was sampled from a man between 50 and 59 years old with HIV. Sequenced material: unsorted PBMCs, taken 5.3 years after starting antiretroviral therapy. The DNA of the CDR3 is TGTGCCATCAGCGAGGCCAGAGGGGGTCGGGATACGCAGTATTTT. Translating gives CAISEARGGRDTQYF.